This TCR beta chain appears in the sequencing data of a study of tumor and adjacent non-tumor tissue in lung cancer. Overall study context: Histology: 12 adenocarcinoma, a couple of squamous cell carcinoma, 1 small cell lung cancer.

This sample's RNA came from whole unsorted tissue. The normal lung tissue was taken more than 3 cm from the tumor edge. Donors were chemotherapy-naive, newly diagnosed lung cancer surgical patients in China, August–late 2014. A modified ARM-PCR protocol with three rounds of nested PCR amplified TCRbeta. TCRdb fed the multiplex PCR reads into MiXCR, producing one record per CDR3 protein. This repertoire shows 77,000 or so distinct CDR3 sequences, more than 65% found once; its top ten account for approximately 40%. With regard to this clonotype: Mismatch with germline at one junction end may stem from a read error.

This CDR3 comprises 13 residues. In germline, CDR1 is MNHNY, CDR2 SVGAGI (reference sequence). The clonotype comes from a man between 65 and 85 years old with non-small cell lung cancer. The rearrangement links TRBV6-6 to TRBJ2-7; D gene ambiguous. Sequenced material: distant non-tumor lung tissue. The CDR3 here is CASSAQRLHEQYF. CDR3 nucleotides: TGTGCCAGCAGTGCACAGAGGCTCCACGAGCAGTATTTC.